This is a list of T cell receptor beta chains from one sample in a study of blood T cell repertoires in COVID-19. Data came from immunoSEQ multiplex PCR; TCRdb stores just in-frame clones and leaves some out. Seen here are some 110,000 clones, around 90% observed once, and the top ten hold roughly 8.2%. Material for sequencing was peripheral blood. The receptors here all came from a human donor in a cohort sampled during active COVID-19. Each CDR3 is given with its conserved first and last residue. A D gene is named only where the DNA matches it firmly. Clone size appears in some rows only: once, few, many, or a class for an expanded clone.

D gene: -
clone size: few
J gene: TRBJ1-4
V gene: TRBV18
CDR3 protein: CASSRREEEKLFF
CDR3 DNA: TGTGCCAGCTCACGCAGGGAGGAGGAAAAACTGTTTTTT

D gene: -
clone size: -
J gene: TRBJ2-7
V gene: TRBV28
CDR3 protein: CASDMAGAPYEQYF
CDR3 DNA: TGTGCCAGCGATATGGCAGGGGCTCCCTACGAGCAGTACTTC

D gene: -
clone size: -
J gene: TRBJ1-1
V gene: TRBV6-5
CDR3 protein: CASSYSGGKRTEAFF
CDR3 DNA: TGTGCCAGCAGTTATAGTGGGGGCAAGAGGACTGAAGCTTTCTTT

D gene: TRBD1
clone size: -
J gene: TRBJ1-1
V gene: TRBV29-1
CDR3 protein: CSVEKGGLTEAFF
CDR3 DNA: TGCAGCGTTGAAAAAGGGGGCCTCACTGAAGCTTTCTTT

D gene: -
clone size: once
J gene: TRBJ2-7
V gene: TRBV19
CDR3 protein: CASSRSGSEQYF
CDR3 DNA: TGTGCCAGTAGTCGGTCCGGGAGCGAGCAGTACTTC

D gene: -
clone size: -
J gene: TRBJ1-4
V gene: TRBV7-6
CDR3 protein: CASSLDVGGYEKLFF
CDR3 DNA: TGTGCCAGCAGCTTAGATGTGGGAGGATATGAAAAACTGTTTTTT

D gene: -
clone size: once
J gene: TRBJ1-4
V gene: TRBV4-1
CDR3 protein: CASSQGQGNEKLFF
CDR3 DNA: TGCGCCAGCAGCCAAGGGCAGGGGAATGAAAAACTGTTTTTT

D gene: -
clone size: -
J gene: TRBJ1-1
V gene: TRBV28
CDR3 protein: CASSLRRGMNTEAFF
CDR3 DNA: TGTGCCAGCAGTTTAAGACGAGGCATGAACACTGAAGCTTTCTTT

D gene: -
clone size: -
J gene: TRBJ1-1
V gene: TRBV11-3
CDR3 protein: CASSPPGSLNTEAFF
CDR3 DNA: TGTGCCAGCAGCCCCCCCGGGAGCCTAAACACTGAAGCTTTCTTT

D gene: -
clone size: -
J gene: TRBJ2-7
V gene: TRBV11-2
CDR3 protein: CASSSWDWRTYEQYF
CDR3 DNA: TGTGCCAGCAGCTCCTGGGACTGGAGGACGTACGAGCAGTACTTC

D gene: -
clone size: -
J gene: TRBJ2-3
V gene: TRBV6-4
CDR3 protein: CASSDQFFTDTQYF
CDR3 DNA: TGTGCCAGCAGTGACCAGTTCTTCACAGATACGCAGTATTTT

D gene: -
clone size: -
J gene: TRBJ1-2
V gene: TRBV2
CDR3 protein: CASRVDRQALYGYTF
CDR3 DNA: TGTGCCAGCAGGGTCGACAGGCAGGCCCTCTATGGCTACACCTTC

D gene: TRBD1
clone size: few
J gene: TRBJ2-7
V gene: TRBV19
CDR3 protein: CASSIGQGAYEQYF
CDR3 DNA: TGTGCCAGTAGTATCGGACAGGGGGCATACGAGCAGTACTTC

D gene: -
clone size: -
J gene: TRBJ1-1
V gene: TRBV5-1
CDR3 protein: CASSLGGHLNTEAFF
CDR3 DNA: TGCGCCAGCAGCCTGGGTGGGCACCTGAACACTGAAGCTTTCTTT

D gene: TRBD1
clone size: -
J gene: TRBJ1-2
V gene: TRBV19
CDR3 protein: CASSTGTDSEPNYGYTF
CDR3 DNA: TGTGCCAGTAGCACGGGGACAGATAGTGAACCCAACTATGGCTACACCTTC

D gene: -
clone size: -
J gene: TRBJ2-1
V gene: TRBV5-1
CDR3 protein: CASSFRADNEQFF
CDR3 DNA: TGCGCCAGCAGCTTTCGTGCGGACAATGAGCAGTTCTTC

D gene: TRBD1
clone size: -
J gene: TRBJ1-1
V gene: TRBV30
CDR3 protein: CAWSAGVDRFPFF
CDR3 DNA: TGTGCCTGGAGTGCGGGGGTGGACAGGTTCCCTTTCTTT

D gene: -
clone size: few
J gene: TRBJ1-6
V gene: TRBV7-9
CDR3 protein: CASSLETARNSPLHF
CDR3 DNA: TGTGCCAGCAGCTTAGAGACAGCGCGTAATTCACCCCTCCACTTT

D gene: -
clone size: few
J gene: TRBJ1-2
V gene: TRBV12-3/TRBV12-4
CDR3 protein: CASSFGGDGYTF
CDR3 DNA: TGTGCCAGCAGTTTTGGAGGGGATGGCTACACCTTC

D gene: TRBD1
clone size: -
J gene: TRBJ1-6
V gene: TRBV5-4
CDR3 protein: CASRNRGIDSPLHF
CDR3 DNA: TGTGCCAGCAGGAACAGGGGGATCGATTCACCCCTCCACTTT

D gene: -
clone size: -
J gene: TRBJ1-1
V gene: TRBV7-3
CDR3 protein: CASSATGYPAEAFF
CDR3 DNA: TGTGCCAGCAGCGCCACAGGGTATCCCGCTGAAGCTTTCTTT

D gene: -
clone size: -
J gene: TRBJ2-1
V gene: TRBV11-3
CDR3 protein: CASSPTQGYAGENEQFF
CDR3 DNA: TGTGCCAGCAGCCCCACGCAGGGGTACGCGGGAGAAAATGAGCAGTTCTTC

D gene: -
clone size: once
J gene: TRBJ2-5
V gene: TRBV5-1
CDR3 protein: CASSRRDQETQYF
CDR3 DNA: TGCGCCAGCAGTCGTCGGGACCAAGAGACCCAGTACTTC

D gene: -
clone size: -
J gene: TRBJ2-7
V gene: TRBV11-3
CDR3 protein: CASSPPPQGYEQYF
CDR3 DNA: TGTGCCAGCAGCCCACCCCCACAGGGCTACGAGCAGTACTTC

D gene: -
clone size: -
J gene: TRBJ2-7
V gene: TRBV20-1
CDR3 protein: CSARDSYEQYF
CDR3 DNA: TGCAGTGCTAGGGACAGCTACGAGCAGTACTTC

D gene: TRBD2
clone size: -
J gene: TRBJ2-3
V gene: TRBV3-1/TRBV3-2
CDR3 protein: CASSTQAGVVDTQYF
CDR3 DNA: TGTGCCAGCAGTACCCAAGCGGGAGTGGTAGATACGCAGTATTTT

D gene: -
clone size: -
J gene: TRBJ1-5
V gene: TRBV2
CDR3 protein: CASSLRTQPHQPQHF
CDR3 DNA: TGTGCCAGCAGTCTTCGGACACAACCACATCAGCCCCAGCATTTT

D gene: -
clone size: -
J gene: TRBJ1-1
V gene: TRBV6-5
CDR3 protein: CASTRAEAFF
CDR3 DNA: TGTGCCAGCACGCGGGCTGAAGCTTTCTTT

D gene: TRBD2
clone size: -
J gene: TRBJ2-5
V gene: TRBV5-1
CDR3 protein: CASSFSGGSQETQYF
CDR3 DNA: TGCGCCAGCAGCTTTAGCGGGGGTTCACAAGAGACCCAGTACTTC

D gene: -
clone size: few
J gene: TRBJ2-4
V gene: TRBV5-4
CDR3 protein: CASSFEGTVGNIQYF
CDR3 DNA: TGTGCCAGCAGCTTCGAGGGGACTGTTGGAAACATTCAGTACTTC

D gene: -
clone size: many
J gene: TRBJ2-5
V gene: TRBV12-5
CDR3 protein: CASGLSGKNRETQYF
CDR3 DNA: TGTGCTAGTGGTTTGAGTGGAAAGAACAGAGAGACCCAGTACTTC

D gene: -
clone size: -
J gene: TRBJ2-3
V gene: TRBV7-8
CDR3 protein: CASSYRIDTQYF
CDR3 DNA: TGTGCCAGCAGCTACAGGATAGATACGCAGTATTTT

D gene: TRBD1
clone size: -
J gene: TRBJ2-1
V gene: TRBV20-1
CDR3 protein: CSASNPGQGTYNEQFF
CDR3 DNA: TGCAGTGCTAGTAATCCGGGACAGGGTACCTACAATGAGCAGTTCTTC

D gene: -
clone size: few
J gene: TRBJ1-5
V gene: TRBV19
CDR3 protein: CASSIDLSGSGNQPQHF
CDR3 DNA: TGTGCCAGTAGTATAGATCTATCGGGGTCGGGCAATCAGCCCCAGCATTTT

D gene: -
clone size: -
J gene: TRBJ2-5
V gene: TRBV24-1
CDR3 protein: CATSFAGAETQYF
CDR3 DNA: TGTGCCACCAGTTTCGCGGGGGCGGAGACCCAGTACTTC

D gene: -
clone size: -
J gene: TRBJ2-1
V gene: TRBV19
CDR3 protein: CASRPAGDEQFF
CDR3 DNA: TGTGCCAGTAGGCCGGCAGGGGATGAGCAGTTCTTC

D gene: -
clone size: -
J gene: TRBJ2-6
V gene: TRBV19
CDR3 protein: CASISGPGANVLTF
CDR3 DNA: TGTGCCAGCATCTCAGGGCCCGGGGCCAACGTCCTGACTTTC

D gene: TRBD2
clone size: -
J gene: TRBJ2-1
V gene: TRBV27
CDR3 protein: CASSSLAGHNEQFF
CDR3 DNA: TGTGCCAGCAGTTCACTAGCGGGCCACAATGAGCAGTTCTTC

D gene: -
clone size: -
J gene: TRBJ2-7
V gene: TRBV28
CDR3 protein: CASSLAAGPRGEQYF
CDR3 DNA: TGTGCCAGCAGTTTAGCAGCGGGTCCCCGGGGAGAGCAGTACTTC

D gene: TRBD2
clone size: few
J gene: TRBJ2-3
V gene: TRBV19
CDR3 protein: CASTSWGGSTDTQYF
CDR3 DNA: TGTGCCAGTACTTCTTGGGGGGGGAGCACAGATACGCAGTATTTT

D gene: TRBD1
clone size: -
J gene: TRBJ1-2
V gene: TRBV9
CDR3 protein: CASSVGTGEWVGYTF
CDR3 DNA: TGTGCCAGCAGCGTGGGGACAGGGGAATGGGTTGGCTACACCTTC

D gene: TRBD2
clone size: -
J gene: TRBJ2-7
V gene: TRBV11-3
CDR3 protein: CASSRTSSGSYEQYF
CDR3 DNA: TGTGCCAGCAGTCGGACCTCTAGCGGGTCCTACGAGCAGTACTTC

D gene: TRBD1
clone size: once
J gene: TRBJ2-7
V gene: TRBV28
CDR3 protein: CASSYRTGRFYEQYF
CDR3 DNA: TGTGCCAGCAGCTACCGGACAGGTCGGTTCTACGAGCAGTACTTC

D gene: TRBD2
clone size: -
J gene: TRBJ2-1
V gene: TRBV6-2/TRBV6-3
CDR3 protein: CASSPLSGRSYNEQFF
CDR3 DNA: TGTGCCAGCAGCCCTCTTAGCGGGAGAAGCTACAATGAGCAGTTCTTC

D gene: -
clone size: -
J gene: TRBJ2-1
V gene: TRBV6-5
CDR3 protein: CASMGRQTDGEQFF
CDR3 DNA: TGTGCCAGCATGGGGCGCCAAACCGACGGGGAGCAGTTCTTC

D gene: -
clone size: -
J gene: TRBJ1-3
V gene: TRBV5-6
CDR3 protein: CASSRKQGYGNTIYF
CDR3 DNA: TGTGCCAGCAGCCGAAAACAGGGTTACGGAAACACCATATATTTT